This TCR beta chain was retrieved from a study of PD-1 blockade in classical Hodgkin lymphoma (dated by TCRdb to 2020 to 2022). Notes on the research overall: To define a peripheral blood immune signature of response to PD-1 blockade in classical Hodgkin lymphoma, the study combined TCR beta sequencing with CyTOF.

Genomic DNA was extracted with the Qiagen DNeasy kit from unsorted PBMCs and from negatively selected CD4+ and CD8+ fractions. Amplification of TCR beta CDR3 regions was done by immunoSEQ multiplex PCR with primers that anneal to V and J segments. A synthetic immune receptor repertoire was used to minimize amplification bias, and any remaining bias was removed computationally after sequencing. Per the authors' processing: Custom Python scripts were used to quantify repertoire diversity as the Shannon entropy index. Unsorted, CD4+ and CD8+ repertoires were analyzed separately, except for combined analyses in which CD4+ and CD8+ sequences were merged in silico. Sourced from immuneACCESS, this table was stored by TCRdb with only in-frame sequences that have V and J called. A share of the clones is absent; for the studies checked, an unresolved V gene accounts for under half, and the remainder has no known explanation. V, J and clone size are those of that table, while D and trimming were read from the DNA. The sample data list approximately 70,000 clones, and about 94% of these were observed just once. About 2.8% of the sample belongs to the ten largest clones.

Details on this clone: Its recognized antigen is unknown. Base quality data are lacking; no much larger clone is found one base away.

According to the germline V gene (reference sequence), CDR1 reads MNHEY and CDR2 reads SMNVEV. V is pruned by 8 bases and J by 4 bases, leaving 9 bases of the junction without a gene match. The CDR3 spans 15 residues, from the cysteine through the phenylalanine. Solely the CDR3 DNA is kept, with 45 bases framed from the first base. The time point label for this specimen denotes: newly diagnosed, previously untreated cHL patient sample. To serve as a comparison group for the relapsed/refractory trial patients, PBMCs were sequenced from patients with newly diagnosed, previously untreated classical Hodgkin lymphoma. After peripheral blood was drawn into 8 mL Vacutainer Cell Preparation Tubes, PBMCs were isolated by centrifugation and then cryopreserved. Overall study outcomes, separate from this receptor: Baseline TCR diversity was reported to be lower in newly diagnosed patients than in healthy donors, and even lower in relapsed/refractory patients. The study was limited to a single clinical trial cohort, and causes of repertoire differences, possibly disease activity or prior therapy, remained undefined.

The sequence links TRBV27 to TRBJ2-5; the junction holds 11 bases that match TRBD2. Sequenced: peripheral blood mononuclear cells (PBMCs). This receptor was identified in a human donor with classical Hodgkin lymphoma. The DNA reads TGTGCCAGCGGATTACTAGCGGGAGACGTAGAGACCCAGTACTTC. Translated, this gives CASGLLAGDVETQYF.